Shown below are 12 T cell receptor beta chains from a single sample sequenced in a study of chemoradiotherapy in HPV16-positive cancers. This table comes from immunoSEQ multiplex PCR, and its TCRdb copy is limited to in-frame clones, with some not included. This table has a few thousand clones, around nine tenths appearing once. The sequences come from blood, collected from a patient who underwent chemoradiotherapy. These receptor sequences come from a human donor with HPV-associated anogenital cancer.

CDR3 residues: CASSLSPGTGDRPQHF. CDR3 nucleotide sequence: TGTGCCAGCAGTTTATCGCCCGGGACCGGAGACCGTCCCCAGCATTTT. This chain links TRBV28 with TRBJ1-5, with D perhaps matching TRBD1 (5 bases). Germline CDR1 and CDR2: MDHEN and SYDVKM. Trimming stripped 1 base from V and 10 bases from J, with 20 bases between. The CDR3 consists of 16 residues.

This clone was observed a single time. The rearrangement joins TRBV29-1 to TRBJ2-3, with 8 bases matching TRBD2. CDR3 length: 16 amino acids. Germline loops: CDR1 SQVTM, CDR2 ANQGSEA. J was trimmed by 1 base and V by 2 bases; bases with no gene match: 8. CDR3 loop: CSVECLVAGRTDTQYF. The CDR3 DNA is TGCAGCGTTGAATGTCTGGTAGCGGGGCGCACAGATACGCAGTATTTT.

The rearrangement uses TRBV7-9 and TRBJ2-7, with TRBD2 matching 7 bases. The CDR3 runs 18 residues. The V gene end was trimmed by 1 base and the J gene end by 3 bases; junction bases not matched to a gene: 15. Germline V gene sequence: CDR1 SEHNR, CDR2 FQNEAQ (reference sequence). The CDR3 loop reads CASSLDDWGGEGHYEQYF. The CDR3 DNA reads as TGTGCCAGCAGCTTAGACGACTGGGGCGGGGAGGGCCACTACGAGCAGTACTTC.

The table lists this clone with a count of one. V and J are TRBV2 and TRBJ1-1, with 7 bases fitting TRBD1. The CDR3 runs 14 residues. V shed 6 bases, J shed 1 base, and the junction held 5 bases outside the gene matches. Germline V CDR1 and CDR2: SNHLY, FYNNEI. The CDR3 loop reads CASRLTGANTEAFF. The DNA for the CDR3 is TGTGCCAGCAGGCTTACAGGGGCGAACACTGAAGCTTTCTTT.

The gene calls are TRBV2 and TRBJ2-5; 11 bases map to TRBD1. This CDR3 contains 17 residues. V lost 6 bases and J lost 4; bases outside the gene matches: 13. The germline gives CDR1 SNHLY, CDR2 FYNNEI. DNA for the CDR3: TGTGCCAGCAGGACCGGGACAGGGGGTTTGTTGTTAGAGACCCAGTACTTC. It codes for CASRTGTGGLLLETQYF.

The CDR3 coding sequence is TGTGCCAGCAGCGAGACTAGCGGGGGCGCCTACAATGAGCAGTTCTTC. Translated, it gives CASSETSGGAYNEQFF. This chain uses TRBV13 with TRBJ2-1; 12 bases are a match to TRBD2. The CDR3 runs to 16 residues. The germline CDR1 and CDR2 sequences are PRHDT and FYEKMQ (reference sequence). The junction had 4 bases not matched to a gene; V was cut back by 5 bases and J by 2 bases.

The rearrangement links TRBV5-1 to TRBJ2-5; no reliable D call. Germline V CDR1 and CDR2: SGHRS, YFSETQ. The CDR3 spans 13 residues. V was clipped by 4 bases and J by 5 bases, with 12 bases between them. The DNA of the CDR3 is TGCGCCAGCAGCCAGTTTCCTGGTGAGACCCAGTACTTC. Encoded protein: CASSQFPGETQYF.

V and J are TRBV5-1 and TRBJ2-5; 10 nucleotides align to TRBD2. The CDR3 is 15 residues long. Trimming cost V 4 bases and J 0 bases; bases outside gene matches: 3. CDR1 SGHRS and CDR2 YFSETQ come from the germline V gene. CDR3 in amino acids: CASSVTSGYQETQYF. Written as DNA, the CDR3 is TGCGCCAGCAGCGTGACTAGCGGGTACCAAGAGACCCAGTACTTC.

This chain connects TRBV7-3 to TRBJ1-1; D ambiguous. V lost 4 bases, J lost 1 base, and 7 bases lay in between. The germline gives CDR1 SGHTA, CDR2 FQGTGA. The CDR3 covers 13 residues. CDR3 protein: CASSSLRNTEAFF. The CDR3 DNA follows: TGTGCCAGCAGCTCGCTGAGGAACACTGAAGCTTTCTTT.

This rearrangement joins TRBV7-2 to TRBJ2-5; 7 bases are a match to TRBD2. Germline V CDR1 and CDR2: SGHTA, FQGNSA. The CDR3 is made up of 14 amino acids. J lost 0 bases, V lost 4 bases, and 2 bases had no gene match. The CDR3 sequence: CASSWGGNQETQYF. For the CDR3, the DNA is TGTGCCAGCAGCTGGGGGGGTAACCAAGAGACCCAGTACTTC.

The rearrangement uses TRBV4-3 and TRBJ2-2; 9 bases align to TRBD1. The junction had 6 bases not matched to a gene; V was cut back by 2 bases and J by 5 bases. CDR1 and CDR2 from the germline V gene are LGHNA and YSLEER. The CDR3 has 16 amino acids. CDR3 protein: CASSQFRQGGTGELFF. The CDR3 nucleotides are TGCGCCAGCAGCCAATTCCGACAGGGGGGAACCGGGGAGCTGTTTTTT.

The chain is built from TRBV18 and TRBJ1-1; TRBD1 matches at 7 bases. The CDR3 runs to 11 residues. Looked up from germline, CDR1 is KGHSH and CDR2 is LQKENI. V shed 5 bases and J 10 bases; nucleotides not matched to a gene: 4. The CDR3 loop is CASSERDRAFF. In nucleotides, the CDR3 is TGTGCCAGCTCAGAGCGGGACAGAGCTTTCTTT. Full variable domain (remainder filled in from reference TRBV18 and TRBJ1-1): NAGVMQNPRHLVRRRGQEARLRCSPMKGHSHVYWYRQLPEEGLKFMVYLQKENIIDESGMPKERFSAEFPKEGPSILRIQQVVRGDSAAYFCASSERDRAFFGQGTRLTVV.